These T cell receptor beta chains were read from a single sample in a study of T cell responses to AZD1222 COVID-19 vaccine. Data came from immunoSEQ multiplex PCR; TCRdb stores just in-frame clones and leaves some out. Of roughly 26,000 clones listed, 88% are singletons. Material: peripheral blood, obtained 28 days after the second AZD1222 dose. All receptors derive from an adult who received the AZD1222 COVID-19 vaccine. CDR3s leave out the opening cysteine and the closing phenylalanine or tryptophan. The order of the fields is J gene, V gene, CDR3 protein.

>TRBJ2-1|TRBV12-5
ASGGTYNEQF
>TRBJ2-1|TRBV4-3
ASSQEYGTGGNEQF
>TRBJ1-6|TRBV9
ASTLADRADSPLH
>TRBJ1-1|TRBV2
ASSSRDRILTPEAF
>TRBJ2-7|TRBV28
ASSFTGGGEQY
>TRBJ2-2|TRBV7-3
ASSEQGAGGELF
>TRBJ2-1|TRBV12-5
ASGLEGGSNEQF
>TRBJ2-3|TRBV14
ASSQGSLARGDTQY
>TRBJ2-1|TRBV3-1/TRBV3-2
ASSQHGDEQF
>TRBJ1-1|TRBV3-1/TRBV3-2
ASSQALASEAF
>TRBJ2-1|TRBV5-6
ASIPGTGSNEQF
>TRBJ2-5|TRBV5-6
ASSFVERQETQY
>TRBJ2-1|TRBV21-1
ASSKEWVGDRNEQF
>TRBJ2-1|TRBV6-2/TRBV6-3
ASSYFRDRLKSEQF
>TRBJ2-2|TRBV6-5
AGAEPNTGELF
>TRBJ2-7|TRBV3-1/TRBV3-2
ASSQDGPYEQY
>TRBJ1-5|TRBV19
ASSGWGYNQPQH
>TRBJ1-2|TRBV6-4
ASSDSTHQGKDDYGYT
>TRBJ1-6|TRBV3-1/TRBV3-2
ASTETGESSPLH
>TRBJ1-3|TRBV9
ASSARQAPGNTIY
>TRBJ2-7|TRBV19
ASSPRTTYEQY
>TRBJ2-2|TRBV5-4
ASSVSGGRSTGELF
>TRBJ2-2|TRBV4-3
ASSQDFWTANTGELF
>TRBJ2-7|TRBV13
ASSLDRVSYEQY
>TRBJ2-5|TRBV10-3
AISESAETQY
>TRBJ2-6|TRBV28
ASSLPGLLSSGANVLT
>TRBJ2-2|TRBV2
ASSVEGNTGELF
>TRBJ2-3|TRBV7-3
ASSWTGGGAPDTQY
>TRBJ1-2|TRBV19
ASSPQAGDGYT
>TRBJ2-4|TRBV28
ASSAEIAKNIQY
>TRBJ2-1|TRBV13
ASSSSGGHYNEQF
>TRBJ2-5|TRBV19
ASSWQQETQY
>TRBJ1-1|TRBV6-5
ASSRGTGGNTEAF
>TRBJ1-3|TRBV7-9
ASSLQGSISTIY
>TRBJ2-3|TRBV5-4
ASSPPMTDTQY
>TRBJ2-2|TRBV9
ASSVDPSHGELF
>TRBJ1-3|TRBV5-1
ASSLGGGEGNTIY
>TRBJ1-5|TRBV5-8
ASSWDSKNGQPQH
>TRBJ2-6|TRBV18
ASSPGQGAPSGANVLT
>TRBJ2-3|TRBV7-2
ASSLGDVTDTQY
>TRBJ2-1|TRBV5-6
ASSSIRAPSSYNEQF
>TRBJ2-3|TRBV12-2
ASRLMGRQGLTSTDTQY
>TRBJ1-5|TRBV7-9
ASSLAAWEPQH
>TRBJ2-7|TRBV6-6
ASRGQIYEQY
>TRBJ2-3|TRBV19
ASSMERVTQY
>TRBJ1-5|TRBV7-8
ASSLNEQGQPQH
>TRBJ2-3|TRBV21-1
ASSGGQVTDTQY
>TRBJ1-1|TRBV19
ASSPPPGAF
>TRBJ2-3|TRBV4-2
ASSQDPSTDTQY